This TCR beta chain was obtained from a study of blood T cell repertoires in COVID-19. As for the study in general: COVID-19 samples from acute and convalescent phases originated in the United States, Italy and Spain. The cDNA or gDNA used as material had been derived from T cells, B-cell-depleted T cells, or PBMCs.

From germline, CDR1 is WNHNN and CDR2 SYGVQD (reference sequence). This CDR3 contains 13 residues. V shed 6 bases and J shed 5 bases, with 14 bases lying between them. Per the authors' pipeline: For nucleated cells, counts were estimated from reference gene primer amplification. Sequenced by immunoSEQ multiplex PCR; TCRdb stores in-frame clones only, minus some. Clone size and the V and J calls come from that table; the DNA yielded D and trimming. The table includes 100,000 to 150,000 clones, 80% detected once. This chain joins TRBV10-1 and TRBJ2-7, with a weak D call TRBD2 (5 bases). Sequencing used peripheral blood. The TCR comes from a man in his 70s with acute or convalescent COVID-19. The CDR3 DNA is TGCGCCAGCAGGGCCGGAGGAGCCAACGAGCAGTACTTC. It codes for CASRAGGANEQYF.